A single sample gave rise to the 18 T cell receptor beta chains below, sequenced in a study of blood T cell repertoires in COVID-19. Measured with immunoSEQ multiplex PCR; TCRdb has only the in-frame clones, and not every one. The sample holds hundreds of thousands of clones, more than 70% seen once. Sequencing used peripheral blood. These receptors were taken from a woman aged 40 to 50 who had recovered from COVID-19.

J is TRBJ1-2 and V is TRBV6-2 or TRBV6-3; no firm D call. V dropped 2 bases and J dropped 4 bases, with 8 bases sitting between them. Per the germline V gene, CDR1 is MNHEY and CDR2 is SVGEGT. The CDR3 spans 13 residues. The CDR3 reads CASSYGLPYGYTF. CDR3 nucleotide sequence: TGTGCCAGCAGTTACGGACTCCCCTATGGCTACACCTTC.

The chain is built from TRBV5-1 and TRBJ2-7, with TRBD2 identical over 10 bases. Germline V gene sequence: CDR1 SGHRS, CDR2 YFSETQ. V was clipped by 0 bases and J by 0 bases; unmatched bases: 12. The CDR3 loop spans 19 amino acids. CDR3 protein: CASSLGSLAGWGSSYEQYF. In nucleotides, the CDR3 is TGCGCCAGCAGCTTGGGGTCACTAGCGGGATGGGGCAGCTCCTACGAGCAGTACTTC.

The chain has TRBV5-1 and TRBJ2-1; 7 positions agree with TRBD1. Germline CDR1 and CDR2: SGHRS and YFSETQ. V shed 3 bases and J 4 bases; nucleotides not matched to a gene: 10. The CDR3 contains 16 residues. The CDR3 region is CASSYTGVRPYNEQFF. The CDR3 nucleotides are TGCGCCAGCAGCTACACAGGGGTTCGGCCGTACAATGAGCAGTTCTTC. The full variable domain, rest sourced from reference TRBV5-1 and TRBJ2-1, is KAGVTQTPRYLIKTRGQQVTLSCSPISGHRSVSWYQQTPGQGLQFLFEYFSETQRNKGNFPGRFSGRQFSNSRSEMNVSTLELGDSALYLCASSYTGVRPYNEQFFGPGTRLTVL.

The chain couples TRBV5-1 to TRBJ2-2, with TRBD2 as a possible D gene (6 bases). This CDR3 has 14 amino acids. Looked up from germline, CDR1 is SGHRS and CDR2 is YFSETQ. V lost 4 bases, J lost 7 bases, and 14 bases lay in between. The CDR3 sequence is CASSPTTGSGELFF. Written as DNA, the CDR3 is TGCGCCAGCAGCCCCACGACCGGGAGCGGGGAGCTGTTTTTT.

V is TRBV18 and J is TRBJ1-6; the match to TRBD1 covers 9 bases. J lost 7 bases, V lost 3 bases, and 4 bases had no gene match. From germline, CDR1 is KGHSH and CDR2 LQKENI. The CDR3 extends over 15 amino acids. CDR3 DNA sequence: TGTGCCAGCTCACCCGGACAGGGGCCCAATTCACCCCTCCACTTT. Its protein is CASSPGQGPNSPLHF.

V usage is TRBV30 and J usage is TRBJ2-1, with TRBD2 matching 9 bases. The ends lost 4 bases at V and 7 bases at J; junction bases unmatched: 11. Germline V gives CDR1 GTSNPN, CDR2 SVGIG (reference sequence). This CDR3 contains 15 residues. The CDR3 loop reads CAWNPRGRAGNEQFF. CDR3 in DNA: TGTGCCTGGAACCCCCGCGGGAGGGCCGGTAATGAGCAGTTCTTC.

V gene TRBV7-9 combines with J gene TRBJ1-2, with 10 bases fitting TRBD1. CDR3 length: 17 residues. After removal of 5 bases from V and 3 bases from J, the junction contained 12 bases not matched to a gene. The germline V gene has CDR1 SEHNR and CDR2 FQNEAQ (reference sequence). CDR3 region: CASSTQTTGGAHYGYTF. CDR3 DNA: TGTGCCAGCAGCACCCAGACGACAGGGGGCGCGCACTATGGCTACACCTTC.

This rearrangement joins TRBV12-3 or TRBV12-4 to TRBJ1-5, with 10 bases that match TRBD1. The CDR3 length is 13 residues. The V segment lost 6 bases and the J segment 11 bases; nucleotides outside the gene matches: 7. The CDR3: CASRGQGPASQHF. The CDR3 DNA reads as TGTGCCAGCAGGGGACAGGGGCCCGCGTCCCAGCATTTT.

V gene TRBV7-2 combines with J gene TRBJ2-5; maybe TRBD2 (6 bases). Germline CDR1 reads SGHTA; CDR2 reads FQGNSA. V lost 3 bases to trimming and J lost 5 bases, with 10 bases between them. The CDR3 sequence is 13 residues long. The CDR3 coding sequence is TGTGCCAGCAGCTTTGGGGGGTGGGAGACCCAGTACTTC. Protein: CASSFGGWETQYF.

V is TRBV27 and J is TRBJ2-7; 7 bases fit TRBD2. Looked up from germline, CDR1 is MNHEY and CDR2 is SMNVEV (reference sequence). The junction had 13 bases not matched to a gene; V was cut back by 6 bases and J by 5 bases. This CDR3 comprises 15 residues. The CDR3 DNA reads TGTGCCAGCAGCCCAACGGGCGGGAGTTGGCACGAGCAGTACGTC. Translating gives CASSPTGGSWHEQYV.

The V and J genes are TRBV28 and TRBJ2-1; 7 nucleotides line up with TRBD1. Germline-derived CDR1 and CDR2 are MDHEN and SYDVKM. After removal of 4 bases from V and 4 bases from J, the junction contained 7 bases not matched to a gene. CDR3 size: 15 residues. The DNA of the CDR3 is TGTGCCAGCAGTTCCAGACAGGGCGGTTACAATGAGCAGTTCTTC. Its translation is CASSSRQGGYNEQFF.

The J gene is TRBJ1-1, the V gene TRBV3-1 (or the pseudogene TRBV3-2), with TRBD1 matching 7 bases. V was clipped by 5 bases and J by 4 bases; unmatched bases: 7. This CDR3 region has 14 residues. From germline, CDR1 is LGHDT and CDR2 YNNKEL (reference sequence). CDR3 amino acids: CASSTQQGFTEAFF. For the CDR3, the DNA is TGTGCCAGCAGCACCCAACAGGGGTTCACTGAAGCTTTCTTT.

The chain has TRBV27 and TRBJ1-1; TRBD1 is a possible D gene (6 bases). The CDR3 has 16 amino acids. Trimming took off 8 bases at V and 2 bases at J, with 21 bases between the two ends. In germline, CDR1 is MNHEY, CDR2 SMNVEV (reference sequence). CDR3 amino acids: CASLPAAIQGNTEAFF. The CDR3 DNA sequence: TGTGCCAGCCTACCTGCCGCCATACAGGGAAACACTGAAGCTTTCTTT.

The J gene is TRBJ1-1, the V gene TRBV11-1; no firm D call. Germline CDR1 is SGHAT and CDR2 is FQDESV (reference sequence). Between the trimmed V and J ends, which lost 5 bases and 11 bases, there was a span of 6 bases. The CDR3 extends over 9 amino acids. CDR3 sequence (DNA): TGTGCCAGCAGCCCCGGGGCTTTCTTT. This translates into CASSPGAFF.

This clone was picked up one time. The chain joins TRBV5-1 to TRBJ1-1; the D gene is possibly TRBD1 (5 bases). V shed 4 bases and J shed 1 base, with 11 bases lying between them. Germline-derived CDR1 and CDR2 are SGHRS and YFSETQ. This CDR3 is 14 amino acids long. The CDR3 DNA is TGCGCCAGCAGCCCGGTCGGGGGGAACACTGAAGCTTTCTTT. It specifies CASSPVGGNTEAFF.

The CDR3 coding sequence is TGTGCCAGCAGCCAAGGGTGGCGGGAGGGCCAGTTCTTC. Protein: CASSQGWREGQFF. The chain uses TRBV4-2 and TRBJ2-1; TRBD2 matches 9 bases. The CDR3 is made up of 13 amino acids. The germline gives CDR1 LGHNA, CDR2 YNFKEQ. After removal of 1 base from V and 13 bases from J, the junction contained 5 bases not matched to a gene.

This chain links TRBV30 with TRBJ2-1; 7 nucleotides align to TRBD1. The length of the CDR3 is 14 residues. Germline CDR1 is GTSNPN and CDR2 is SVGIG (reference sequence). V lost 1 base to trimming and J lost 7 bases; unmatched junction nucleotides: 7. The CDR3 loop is CAWSETGPGNEQFF. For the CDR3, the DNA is TGTGCCTGGAGTGAGACAGGGCCAGGGAATGAGCAGTTCTTC. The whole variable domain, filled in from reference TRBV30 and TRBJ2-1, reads SQTIHQWPATLVQPVGSPLSLECTVEGTSNPNLYWYRQAAGRGLQLLFYSVGIGQISSEVPQNLSASRPQDRQFILSSKKLLLSDSGFYLCAWSETGPGNEQFFGPGTRLTVL.

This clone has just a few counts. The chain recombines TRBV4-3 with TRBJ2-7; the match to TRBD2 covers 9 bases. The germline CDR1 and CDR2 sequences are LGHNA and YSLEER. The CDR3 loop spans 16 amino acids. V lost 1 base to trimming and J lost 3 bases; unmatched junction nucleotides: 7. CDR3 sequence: CASSQGAGGAGYEQYF. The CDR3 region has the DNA TGCGCCAGCAGCCAAGGGGCGGGGGGGGCTGGCTACGAGCAGTACTTC.